The TCR beta chain under discussion was sequenced for a study of blood T cell repertoires in COVID-19. Across the study: Some COVID-19 samples were acute and others convalescent; all came from the United States, Italy and Spain. PBMCs, B-cell-depleted T cells, or T cells were the source of the cDNA or gDNA that made up the material.

CDR1 is MNHEY, CDR2 SVGAGI, per germline. The length of the CDR3 is 13 residues. V lost 6 bases and J lost 1, with 9 bases in between. In the original analysis: Amplification with reference gene primers provided the estimates of nucleated cell counts. Clones were read by immunoSEQ multiplex PCR, and TCRdb kept only the in-frame ones, dropping some. V, J and clone size are taken as reported in that table, and D and trimming were inferred from the DNA itself. Seen here are around 230,000 clones, just over 85% observed once, and the top ten hold roughly 2.3%. The chain employs TRBV6-5 and TRBJ1-1; D is unclear. The sequenced material came from peripheral blood. The sequence came from a young man who had recovered from COVID-19. The CDR3 protein is CASSPPGNTEAFF. CDR3 in DNA: TGTGCCAGCAGCCCCCCAGGGAACACTGAAGCTTTCTTT.